The 8 T cell receptor beta chains below come from one sample, sequenced in a study of T cell responses to AZD1222 COVID-19 vaccine. The data were produced by immunoSEQ multiplex PCR, yet TCRdb's version contains in-frame clones alone and is incomplete. The sample has just under 35,000 clones; just over 85% are singletons. The sample was peripheral blood, taken 28 days after the second AZD1222 dose. Receptors originate from an adult who received the AZD1222 COVID-19 vaccine.

In the case of this clone: Compared with germline, one end of the junction differs, possibly owing to a read error. This chain uses TRBV7-7 with TRBJ2-5, with TRBD2 identical over 7 bases. The CDR3 length is 16 residues. Germline CDR1 and CDR2: SSHAT and FNYEAQ (reference sequence). This chain's CDR3 is CASSLARGGAGETQYF. CDR3 in DNA: TGTGCTAGCAGCTTAGCGCGGGGAGGGGCCGGCGAGACCCAGTACTTC.

This clone was observed once. The chain links TRBV10-2 to TRBJ1-6; 7 bases align to TRBD1. Germline V lookup: CDR1 WSHSY, CDR2 SAAADI. The V segment lost 0 bases and the J segment 7 bases; nucleotides outside the gene matches: 3. The CDR3 has 15 amino acids. The CDR3: CASSESPGGNSPLHF. The CDR3 DNA is TGCGCCAGCAGTGAGTCACCAGGGGGGAATTCACCCCTCCACTTT.

V usage is TRBV3-1 (or the pseudogene TRBV3-2) and J usage is TRBJ2-5; maybe TRBD2 (6 bases). This CDR3 is built from 17 residues. The V and J ends lost 0 bases and 0 bases respectively, with 14 bases between them. CDR1 is LGHDT, CDR2 YNNKEL, per germline (reference sequence). The CDR3 bases are TGTGCCAGCAGCCAAGATCGAACGGGAGCGTACCAAGAGACCCAGTACTTC. Protein product: CASSQDRTGAYQETQYF.

V is TRBV18 and J is TRBJ2-6; D call uncertain. The length of the CDR3 is 17 residues. Germline CDR1 is KGHSH and CDR2 is LQKENI. Trimming left V 2 bases short and J 0 bases short, with 11 bases between. The CDR3 reads CASSPYAGFSGANVLTF. In DNA, the CDR3 is TGTGCCAGCTCACCATACGCAGGCTTCTCTGGGGCCAACGTCCTGACTTTC.

The chain carries TRBV6-4 and TRBJ2-1; TRBD1 is a possible D gene (5 bases). The germline V gene encodes CDR1 MRHNA and CDR2 SNTAGT. The V and J ends lost 4 bases and 6 bases respectively, with 10 bases between them. The CDR3 covers 13 residues. This CDR3 is CASSVNQGNEQFF. CDR3 coding DNA: TGTGCCAGCAGTGTCAATCAGGGCAATGAGCAGTTCTTC.

The chain combines TRBV4-2 with TRBJ2-2; D possibly uses TRBD1 or TRBD2 (7 bases each). V was shortened by 5 bases and J by 7 bases, with 23 bases between the two germline ends. The CDR3 length is 17 residues. Per germline, CDR1 LGHNA and CDR2 YNFKEQ. CDR3 sequence: CASSSKYRGGAHGELFF. CDR3 coding DNA: TGTGCCAGCAGCTCGAAGTACAGGGGAGGGGCCCACGGGGAGCTGTTTTTT.

V is TRBV5-1 and J is TRBJ2-1; D gene unclear. Germline V gene data show CDR1 as SGHRS and CDR2 as YFSETQ. V lost 0 bases and J lost 3, with 13 bases in between. The length of the CDR3 is 16 residues. CDR3 in DNA: TGCGCCAGCAGCTTGGCAGCAAGGGAAGACTACAATGAGCAGTTCTTC. It translates to CASSLAAREDYNEQFF.

This clone was found once. The gene calls are TRBV2 and TRBJ1-2; D is perhaps TRBD1 (5 bases). With 8 bases removed from V and 2 bases from J, the gap between germline ends came to 12 bases. The germline gives CDR1 SNHLY, CDR2 FYNNEI. There are 13 residues in the CDR3. CDR3 residues: CASVPGTNYGYTF. CDR3 DNA sequence: TGTGCCAGCGTTCCAGGGACCAACTATGGCTACACCTTC.